This TCR beta chain was recorded in a study of control samples from healthy donors and cancer patients. Assay used: immunoSEQ multiplex PCR; TCRdb lists only in-frame clones, some missing. Among 85,000 to 120,000 clones listed, just over 90% were seen once. Losses at the gene ends were 5 bases for V and 1 base for J; bases not matched to a gene: 9. Germline V gene sequence: CDR1 PRHDT, CDR2 FYEKMQ (reference sequence). CDR3 size: 16 residues. This TCR was recovered from a woman under 30 in good health. Sequencing input: blood. The rearrangement joins TRBV13 to TRBJ2-5, with 8 bases fitting TRBD2. CDR3 bases: TGTGCCAGCAGCCCCCCCCCGGGGGGGCCCCAAGAGACCCAGTACTTC. Translating it yields CASSPPPGGPQETQYF.